One sample yielded the 29 T cell receptor beta chains listed below, sequenced in a study of cytomegalovirus exposure and HLA in healthy donors. Primers for the PCR totalled 60 Vbeta and 13 Jbeta. Repertoires were generated with immunoSEQ multiplex PCR, while TCRdb's copy carries only in-frame clones and drops some. The sample has 150,000 to 200,000 clones, around 68% seen once. The sequencing sample was made of PBMCs. The receptors stem from a man aged 50 to 59 in good health and CMV-seronegative.

The J gene is TRBJ1-2, the V gene TRBV6-5; D might be TRBD1 (5 bases). V lost 3 bases and J 8 bases, leaving 13 bases between the germline ends. The germline CDR1 and CDR2 sequences are MNHEY and SVGAGI. This CDR3 spans 13 amino acids. The CDR3 DNA reads TGTGCCAGCAGTTATAACAGGCTGGGGGGCTACACCTTC. This encodes CASSYNRLGGYTF.

The chain is built from TRBV19 and TRBJ1-1; TRBD1 agrees at 8 bases. Germline loops: CDR1 LNHDA, CDR2 SQIVND (reference sequence). The V segment lost 4 bases and the J segment 1 base; nucleotides outside the gene matches: 2. The CDR3 covers 14 residues. The CDR3 is CASSRGQGNTEAFF. For the CDR3, the DNA is TGTGCCAGTAGTAGAGGACAGGGGAACACTGAAGCTTTCTTT.

This sequence joins TRBV19 and TRBJ2-7; TRBD1 matches 8 bases. V gave up 6 bases and J gave up 3 bases; unmatched junction bases: 10. The CDR3 sequence is 15 residues long. Germline V gene data show CDR1 as LNHDA and CDR2 as SQIVND (reference sequence). The CDR3 DNA reads TGTGCCAGTAGCCCCGACAGGGGAATCTTCTACGAGCAGTACTTC. It codes for CASSPDRGIFYEQYF.

This clone was observed once. This chain uses TRBV7-2 with TRBJ2-2; maybe TRBD1 (6 bases). Between the trimmed V and J ends, which lost 2 bases and 6 bases, there was a span of 19 bases. In germline, CDR1 is SGHTA, CDR2 FQGNSA. The CDR3 length is 17 residues. The CDR3, as DNA: TGTGCCAGCAGCTTACTCCTACAGGGATTGGGCGCCGGGGAGCTGTTTTTT. As protein: CASSLLLQGLGAGELFF.

V usage is TRBV19 and J usage is TRBJ1-2; 7 positions agree with TRBD1. CDR1 and CDR2 (germline): LNHDA, SQIVND (reference sequence). CDR3 size: 16 residues. With 7 bases clipped from V and 6 bases from J, the junction kept 17 bases outside the gene matches. The CDR3 bases are TGTGCCAGTACCATCAGGGGGAAGGGTTATACAGATGGCTACACCTTC. Its translation is CASTIRGKGYTDGYTF.

This clone was counted only a few times. At the DNA level, this CDR3 is encoded by other sequences in the same sample as well. The rearrangement joins TRBV15 to TRBJ2-2; 7 nucleotides align to TRBD2. J lost 4 bases, V lost 1 base, and 3 bases had no gene match. This CDR3 comprises 15 residues. Germline V gene lookup returns CDR1 LNHNV and CDR2 YYDKDF (reference sequence). CDR3 DNA sequence: TGTGCCACCAGCAGAGCGGGGGGATTCACCGGGGAGCTGTTTTTT. Translating it yields CATSRAGGFTGELFF.

V usage is TRBV7-2 and J usage is TRBJ1-2; no clear D. V was trimmed by 2 bases and J by 4 bases, leaving 14 bases between them. This CDR3 contains 15 residues. Germline CDR1 is SGHTA and CDR2 is FQGNSA. CDR3 DNA: TGTGCCAGCAGCTTAACCGGGAACAGCCGCTATGGCTACACCTTC. Encoded protein: CASSLTGNSRYGYTF.

The gene calls are TRBV5-1 and TRBJ2-1; 9 bases map to TRBD1. Trimming took 5 bases from V and 6 from J; bases not matched to a gene: 9. Per the germline V gene, CDR1 is SGHRS and CDR2 is YFSETQ. The CDR3 runs to 15 residues. CDR3 in amino acids: CASRTGTGQINEQFF. Here the CDR3 DNA reads TGCGCCAGCAGGACCGGGACAGGGCAAATCAATGAGCAGTTCTTC. Full variable domain (remainder filled in from reference TRBV5-1 and TRBJ2-1): KAGVTQTPRYLIKTRGQQVTLSCSPISGHRSVSWYQQTPGQGLQFLFEYFSETQRNKGNFPGRFSGRQFSNSRSEMNVSTLELGDSALYLCASRTGTGQINEQFFGPGTRLTVL.

This chain connects TRBV10-2 to TRBJ2-7; D may be TRBD2 (6 bases). From germline, CDR1 is WSHSY and CDR2 SAAADI. There are 13 residues in the CDR3. V gave up 4 bases and J gave up 3 bases, with 10 bases separating them. Written as DNA, the CDR3 is TGCGCCAGCAGTGTTAATAGCGGCTACGAGCAGTACTTC. Translated: CASSVNSGYEQYF.

This clone was seen only a few times. The gene calls are TRBV2 and TRBJ1-1; TRBD1 matches 7 bases. The V segment lost 3 bases and the J segment 4 bases; nucleotides outside the gene matches: 2. Germline V gene lookup returns CDR1 SNHLY and CDR2 FYNNEI. CDR3 size: 13 residues. Here the CDR3 reads CASSDQGVTEAFF. As DNA, the CDR3 is TGTGCCAGCAGTGACCAGGGGGTCACTGAAGCTTTCTTT.

The rearrangement uses TRBV4-1 and TRBJ2-2; 8 bases match TRBD2. The CDR3 runs 13 residues. J was trimmed by 4 bases and V by 8 bases; bases with no gene match: 3. The germline CDR1 and CDR2 sequences are MGHRA and YSYEKL. The chain's CDR3 is CASAGGGTGELFF. The CDR3 DNA reads TGCGCCAGCGCGGGGGGCGGCACCGGGGAGCTGTTTTTT.

V gene TRBV28 combines with J gene TRBJ2-7, with 9 bases identical to TRBD1. Germline CDR1 reads MDHEN; CDR2 reads SYDVKM. Trimming at V came to 5 bases and at J to 3 bases, leaving 5 bases not matched to a gene. The CDR3 is made up of 14 amino acids. CDR3 nucleotide sequence: TGTGCCAGCAGTACCCGGGACAGGGTCTACGAGCAGTACTTC. Encoded protein: CASSTRDRVYEQYF.

The chain links TRBV6-1 to TRBJ2-5, with 7 bases lining up with TRBD1. CDR1 and CDR2 (germline): MNHNS, SASEGT. This CDR3 has 15 residues. Trimming cost V 4 bases and J 1 base; bases outside gene matches: 6. CDR3 nucleotide sequence: TGTGCCAGCAGTGTCGAACAGGGGTTCCAAGAGACCCAGTACTTC. Translating gives CASSVEQGFQETQYF.

The chain recombines TRBV6-5 with TRBJ2-5; no reliable D call. Germline V CDR1 and CDR2: MNHEY, SVGAGI. Trimming removed 0 bases from V and 5 bases from J, with 13 bases in between. The CDR3 contains 15 residues. The CDR3 sequence: CASSYSARQWETQYF. The DNA of the CDR3 is TGTGCCAGCAGTTACTCGGCCAGGCAATGGGAGACCCAGTACTTC.

This clone came up once. The V gene is TRBV29-1, the J gene TRBJ2-7, with D maybe TRBD2 (7 bases). CDR3 length: 13 amino acids. The germline gives CDR1 SQVTM, CDR2 ANQGSEA. The V end was cut by 2 bases, the J end by 3 bases, with 11 bases between. The CDR3 reads CSVETGGSYEQYF. The CDR3 DNA sequence: TGCAGCGTTGAAACGGGGGGCAGCTACGAGCAGTACTTC.

The chain links TRBV9 to TRBJ1-3; D is undetermined. CDR1 and CDR2 from the germline V gene are SGDLS and YYNGEE. V dropped 3 bases and J dropped 2 bases, with 6 bases sitting between them. The CDR3 has 13 residues. The CDR3 sequence is CASSASAGNTIYF. In nucleotides, the CDR3 is TGTGCCAGCAGCGCGAGCGCTGGAAACACCATATATTTT.

The rearrangement uses TRBV19 and TRBJ2-1; tentatively, D is TRBD2 (6 bases). Germline values: CDR1 LNHDA, CDR2 SQIVND (reference sequence). Trimming removed 1 base at V and 7 bases at J, with 14 bases between. This CDR3 is built from 15 residues. In DNA, the CDR3 is TGTGCCAGTAGTATAGCTGGTAGCGGCTCAAATGAGCAGTTCTTC. Residues: CASSIAGSGSNEQFF.

The rearrangement links TRBV4-2 to TRBJ1-1, with D possibly TRBD1 on 5 matching bases. CDR1 and CDR2 (germline): LGHNA, YNFKEQ. The CDR3 length is 15 residues. V was shortened by 0 bases and J by 6 bases, with 14 bases between the two germline ends. CDR3 amino acids: CASSQDGVWGAEAFF. As DNA, the CDR3 is TGTGCCAGCAGCCAAGATGGGGTTTGGGGGGCTGAAGCTTTCTTT.

The chain couples TRBV6-5 to TRBJ2-7, with 11 bases aligning to TRBD1. After removal of 6 bases from V and 4 bases from J, the junction contained 8 bases not matched to a gene. This CDR3 has 15 amino acids. CDR1 is MNHEY, CDR2 SVGAGI, per germline. CDR3 region: CASSLRTGGVYEQYF. As DNA, the CDR3 is TGTGCCAGCAGCCTCCGGACAGGGGGCGTTTACGAGCAGTACTTC.

The chain has TRBV5-1 and TRBJ2-2, with a weak D call TRBD2 (5 bases). Between the trimmed V and J ends, which lost 4 bases and 3 bases, there was a span of 16 bases. Germline-derived CDR1 and CDR2 are SGHRS and YFSETQ. This CDR3 spans 16 amino acids. CDR3 sequence reads: CASSPGRSTDTGELFF. The CDR3 DNA follows: TGCGCCAGCAGCCCGGGAAGGAGCACCGACACCGGGGAGCTGTTTTTT.

V and J are TRBV27 and TRBJ2-1, with 9 bases that match TRBD2. The germline CDR1 and CDR2 sequences are MNHEY and SMNVEV (reference sequence). CDR3 length: 14 amino acids. Unmatched junction bases numbered 5, after V lost 5 bases and J lost 6 bases. Here the CDR3 reads CASSKGLAGNEQFF. The CDR3 DNA follows: TGTGCCAGCAGTAAGGGACTAGCAGGCAATGAGCAGTTCTTC.

The chain couples TRBV5-1 to TRBJ2-2; a weak D match, TRBD2 (6 bases). The V gene's germline CDR1 is SGHRS and CDR2 YFSETQ. Trimming shortened V by 4 bases and J by 8 bases, and 15 bases separated the two germline ends. This CDR3 spans 14 amino acids. The CDR3 sequence: CASSLRTNLGELFF. CDR3 in DNA: TGCGCCAGCAGCCTAAGGACTAACCTGGGGGAGCTGTTTTTT.

The V call is TRBV11-3, the J call TRBJ2-3; 9 bases match TRBD1. Per the germline V gene, CDR1 is SGHNT and CDR2 is YENEEA. This CDR3 has 15 amino acids. V lost 5 bases to trimming and J lost 3 bases; unmatched junction nucleotides: 6. The CDR3 reads CASSPGTGITDTQYF. CDR3 bases: TGTGCCAGCAGCCCCGGGACAGGGATAACAGATACGCAGTATTTT.

Remarks on this clone: The same CDR3 can be traced to other DNA sequences in this sample. CDR3 nucleotides: TGTGCCAGCAGCTTAGCGGGGGGGCCCACTGGAAACACCATATATTTT. It is translated as CASSLAGGPTGNTIYF. The J gene is TRBJ1-3, the V gene TRBV7-6; TRBD1 is a possible D gene (6 bases). V was pared by 0 bases and J by 2 bases, with 11 bases between. CDR3 size: 16 residues. Germline CDR1 reads SGHVS; CDR2 reads FNYEAQ.

V gene TRBV6-1 combines with J gene TRBJ2-7, with a weak D call TRBD1 (6 bases). The germline V and J ends were trimmed by 4 bases and 3 bases, with 7 bases remaining between them. The CDR3 is made up of 12 amino acids. Germline-derived CDR1 and CDR2 are MNHNS and SASEGT. CDR3 loop: CASSGQVYEQYF. The CDR3 DNA reads as TGTGCCAGCAGTGGACAGGTCTACGAGCAGTACTTC.

The CDR3 loop is CASSPAGLSKAGLYGYTF. The CDR3, as DNA: TGTGCCAGCTCACCAGCGGGACTCTCCAAGGCGGGGCTCTATGGCTACACCTTC. The V and J genes are TRBV18 and TRBJ1-2; tentatively, D is TRBD1 (5 bases). Germline CDR1 is KGHSH and CDR2 is LQKENI. The CDR3 runs to 18 residues. The V end lost 2 bases, the J end lost 4 bases, and 23 bases lay between the germline ends.

This clone is a singleton in its sample. The genes are TRBV7-9 and TRBJ2-7; 14 nucleotides agree with TRBD2. V lost 5 bases to trimming and J lost 2 bases; unmatched junction nucleotides: 5. The germline gives CDR1 SEHNR, CDR2 FQNEAQ (reference sequence). There are 16 residues in the CDR3. CDR3 region: CASSGTSGGPTYEQYF. CDR3 bases: TGTGCCAGCAGCGGGACTAGCGGGGGCCCCACCTACGAGCAGTACTTC.

The chain couples TRBV7-8 to TRBJ2-5; TRBD1 might be the D (5 bases). The DNA end is a closer match to TRBJ2-7, so the J assignment may be wrong. The length of the CDR3 is 13 residues. Germline loops: CDR1 SGHVS, CDR2 FQNEAQ. The CDR3 DNA reads as TGTGCCAGCAGCCGACAGATTGCCTACGAGCAGTACTTC. Encoded protein: CASSRQIAYEQYF.

The chain uses TRBV6-5 and TRBJ1-1; 7 bases are shared with TRBD1. J gave up 10 bases and V 6 bases, and 8 bases lay outside the gene matches. The length of the CDR3 is 12 residues. CDR1 and CDR2 from the germline V gene are MNHEY and SVGAGI. CDR3 sequence (DNA): TGTGCCAGCAGGATATTAAGGGGGCCAGCTTTCTTT. This translates into CASRILRGPAFF.